What follows are 25 T cell receptor beta chains derived from one specimen sequenced in a study of T cells in Graves' hyperthyroidism and ophthalmopathy. Template material for amplifying TCR beta CDR3 regions consisted of RNA transcripts. The primer set for the first-round RT-PCR of the TCR CDR3 was HTBI. TCRdb reprocessed the multiplex PCR reads via MiXCR and lists one record per CDR3 protein. The sample has around 300,000 distinct CDR3 sequences; 13% are singletons. The sequenced material came from blood. The receptors originated from a woman under 40 with Graves' hyperthyroidism that later progressed to Graves' ophthalmopathy.

Only a few counts were recorded for this clonotype. The chain carries TRBV10-3 and TRBJ2-7, with D possibly being TRBD1 (8 bases). V was trimmed by 5 bases and J by 4 bases, leaving 12 bases between them. The CDR3 spans 13 residues. Germline V lookup: CDR1 ENHRY, CDR2 SYGVKD. This CDR3 reads CAISLQGGYEQYF. For the CDR3, the DNA is TGTGCCATCAGTTTACAGGGGGGGTACGAGCAGTACTTC.

The chain carries TRBV28 and TRBJ2-3; TRBD2 might be the D (7 bases). The CDR3 has 15 amino acids. Germline CDR1 is MDHEN and CDR2 is SYDVKM. V dropped 7 bases and J dropped 8 bases, with 22 bases sitting between them. For the CDR3, the DNA is TGTGCCAGCATGCCTCGGGGGGCGGGAGTAGGTACGCAGTATTTT. It yields the protein CASMPRGAGVGTQYF.

This clonotype occurred many times. The chain carries TRBV6-2 or TRBV6-3 and TRBJ2-7, with D possibly called TRBD1 or TRBD2 (5 bases each). Germline V gives CDR1 MNHEY, CDR2 SVGEGT. This CDR3 has 14 amino acids. V lost 10 bases and J lost 5, with 21 bases in between. The CDR3, as DNA: TGTGCCACCGCCCCGGGACCCACCCCTCACGAGCAGTACTTC. Amino acids: CATAPGPTPHEQYF.

At least ten counts were recorded for this clonotype. The chain combines TRBV6-2 or TRBV6-3 with TRBJ2-7; D remains unclear. The CDR3 is made up of 16 amino acids. The germline V gene encodes CDR1 MNHEY and CDR2 SVGEGT. Deletions cut 0 bases from V and 0 bases from J, with 12 bases between. The CDR3 nucleotides are TGTGCCAGCAGTTACTCGACTCCAGGCCTCTCCTACGAGCAGTACTTC. Translating gives CASSYSTPGLSYEQYF.

This clonotype was picked up many times. V is TRBV27 and J is TRBJ2-1, with D maybe TRBD2 (6 bases). The germline V and J ends were trimmed by 4 bases and 2 bases, with 12 bases remaining between them. This CDR3 is built from 15 residues. The germline V gene has CDR1 MNHEY and CDR2 SMNVEV (reference sequence). DNA of the CDR3: TGTGCCAGCAGTTGGGGGGACCGAGCCTACAATGAGCAGTTCTTC. It specifies CASSWGDRAYNEQFF.

This clonotype occurred many times. This sequence joins TRBV30 and TRBJ1-1; TRBD1 matches 10 bases. The CDR3 has 14 residues. V was clipped by 0 bases and J by 10 bases; unmatched bases: 8. Germline CDR1 and CDR2: GTSNPN and SVGIG (reference sequence). The DNA of the CDR3 is TGTGCCTGGAGTGTATCCCCGGGACAGGGGAGAGCTTTCTTT. Protein: CAWSVSPGQGRAFF.

Worth noting for this clonotype: A much larger clone differs by one base, so this may be a read error. The genes are TRBV5-6 and TRBJ2-1; the D gene is possibly TRBD2 (6 bases). The CDR3 is 15 amino acids. V was trimmed by 1 base and J by 10 bases, leaving 18 bases between them. The germline CDR1 and CDR2 sequences are SGHDT and YYEEEE. DNA of the CDR3: TGTGCCAGCAGCTTGTTTCTCGGGGAGGTCGACGAGCAGTTCTTC. As protein: CASSLFLGEVDEQFF.

The J gene is TRBJ2-3, the V gene TRBV9, with 9 bases aligning to TRBD2. From germline, CDR1 is SGDLS and CDR2 YYNGEE. With 2 bases clipped from V and 5 bases from J, the junction kept 9 bases outside the gene matches. The CDR3 has 16 residues. The CDR3 region has the DNA TGTGCCAGCAGCGTTGAGGCGGGAGGGATGATAGATACGCAGTATTTT. Amino acids: CASSVEAGGMIDTQYF. Drawing the rest from reference TRBV9 and TRBJ2-3, the complete variable domain is DSGVTQTPKHLITATGQRVTLRCSPRSGDLSVYWYQQSLDQGLQFLIQYYNGEERAKGNILERFSAQQFPDLHSELNLSSLELGDSALYFCASSVEAGGMIDTQYFGPGTRLTVL.

The table lists this clonotype with many counts. The V call is TRBV6-1, the J call TRBJ2-1; possible D gene TRBD2, 6 bases. Deletions cut 5 bases from V and 2 bases from J, with 13 bases between. The germline gives CDR1 MNHNS, CDR2 SASEGT. The CDR3 loop spans 15 amino acids. CDR3 protein: CASSYLAATYNEQFF. For the CDR3, the DNA is TGTGCCAGCAGTTATTTAGCGGCGACCTACAATGAGCAGTTCTTC.

V gene TRBV5-4 combines with J gene TRBJ1-2, with TRBD1 identical over 9 bases. This CDR3 spans 14 amino acids. V was clipped by 2 bases and J by 5 bases; unmatched bases: 4. Germline assignment: CDR1 SGHNT and CDR2 YYREEE (reference sequence). As DNA, the CDR3 is TGTGCCAGCAGCTTACAGGGGGCGATGTATGGCTACACCTTC. Its translation: CASSLQGAMYGYTF.

This clonotype was observed at least ten times. V and J are TRBV12-3 or TRBV12-4 and TRBJ1-1; 9 bases map to TRBD1. The CDR3 covers 14 residues. After removal of 6 bases from V and 7 bases from J, the junction contained 9 bases not matched to a gene. CDR3 bases: TGTGCCAGCAGCCCGGGACAGGGCCTCGGTGAAGCTTTCTTT. Its protein is CASSPGQGLGEAFF.

This clonotype was counted many times. The chain employs TRBV5-5 and TRBJ2-1, with D unclear. There are 13 residues in the CDR3. Germline CDR1 reads SGHKS; CDR2 reads YYEKEE (reference sequence). V was clipped by 2 bases and J by 4 bases, with 7 bases between them. The DNA of the CDR3 is TGTGCCAGCAGCTTAGACCAATACAATGAGCAGTTCTTC. It yields the protein CASSLDQYNEQFF.

In its sample, this clonotype was seen a few times. Possible read error: a much larger clone is one base away. V and J are TRBV27 and TRBJ1-4, with 8 bases lining up with TRBD1. The CDR3 is 14 amino acids. Germline assignment: CDR1 MNHEY and CDR2 SMNVEV (reference sequence). The J segment lost 13 bases and the V segment lost 8 bases, leaving 15 bases of the junction unmatched. The CDR3 protein is CASGSGTGGGRLFF. The CDR3 DNA reads as TGTGCCAGCGGCTCCGGGACAGGTGGTGGAAGACTGTTTTTT.

This clonotype was counted between two and nine times. A single base separates this from a much larger clone, so it may be a read error. The V gene is TRBV3-1, the J gene TRBJ2-3; perhaps TRBD1 as D (5 bases). Per germline, CDR1 LGHDT and CDR2 YNNKEL (reference sequence). Between the trimmed V and J ends, which lost 3 bases and 2 bases, there was a span of 15 bases. The CDR3 loop spans 16 amino acids. Here the CDR3 reads CASSQELQGTTDTQYF. In DNA, the CDR3 is TGTGCCAGCAGCCAGGAGTTGCAGGGAACCACAGATACGCAGTATTTT.

This clonotype occurred many times. The J gene is TRBJ2-1, the V gene TRBV7-3; TRBD2 agrees at 11 bases. V trimming: 5 bases; J trimming: 2 bases; junction bases outside the gene matches: 2. Germline CDR1 SGHTA, CDR2 FQGTGA. The CDR3 loop spans 15 amino acids. The CDR3 DNA reads TGTGCCAGCAGCCCGGGACTAGCGGCCTACAATGAGCAGTTCTTC. It is translated as CASSPGLAAYNEQFF.

This clonotype has a count of ten or more. The chain carries TRBV7-2 and TRBJ2-7, with TRBD2 as a possible D gene (6 bases). Germline V gene sequence: CDR1 SGHTA, CDR2 FQGNSA. V dropped 4 bases and J dropped 5 bases, with 18 bases sitting between them. The CDR3 is 15 amino acids. The CDR3 sequence is CASSSLAAGENEQYF. CDR3 nucleotide sequence: TGTGCCAGCAGCTCTTTAGCGGCAGGAGAGAACGAGCAGTACTTC.

At least ten counts were recorded for this clonotype. This chain links TRBV12-3 or TRBV12-4 with TRBJ2-5; D is unclear. The CDR3 extends over 13 amino acids. Trimming shortened V by 1 base and J by 4 bases, and 7 bases separated the two germline ends. This chain's CDR3 is CASSLGPRETQYF. CDR3 coding DNA: TGTGCCAGCAGTTTAGGTCCTCGAGAGACCCAGTACTTC.

Comments on this clonotype: A much larger clone lies a single base off, so this may be a read error. This CDR3 is missing its conserved last phenylalanine or tryptophan, likely due to a read error. This chain uses TRBV7-9 with TRBJ2-1; D not certain. CDR3 length equals 16 residues. V dropped 2 bases and J dropped 0 bases, with 11 bases sitting between them. Germline CDR1 SEHNR, CDR2 FQNEAQ (reference sequence). CDR3 bases: TGTGCCAGCAGCTTAATGGAGAAGGGCTCCTACAATGAGCAGTTCCTC. This translates into CASSLMEKGSYNEQFL.

This clonotype was recorded many times. The junction departs from germline at one end; a sequencing error may be responsible. The V call is TRBV6-1, the J call TRBJ1-1, with D perhaps matching TRBD1 (5 bases). The CDR3 is 15 residues long. The germline V gene has CDR1 MNHNS and CDR2 SASEGT. CDR3 DNA: TGTGCCAGCAGGGAAGCCCGGGGGAGGAACACTGAAGCTTTCTTT. The encoded protein is CASREARGRNTEAFF.

This clonotype was observed at least ten times. This chain joins TRBV7-9 and TRBJ2-2; TRBD1 matches at 8 bases. CDR1 SEHNR and CDR2 FQNEAQ come from the germline V gene (reference sequence). The CDR3 totals 15 residues. The trim removed 3 bases at V and 3 bases at J, leaving 3 bases unmatched. The chain's CDR3 is CASSLTGEDTGELFF. CDR3 DNA: TGTGCCAGCAGCTTGACAGGGGAGGACACCGGGGAGCTGTTTTTT.

Only a few counts were recorded for this clonotype. The chain is built from TRBV6-6 and TRBJ2-7, with D possibly TRBD2 on 6 matching bases. Trimming took off 0 bases at V and 3 bases at J, with 9 bases between the two ends. Germline V gene data show CDR1 as MNHNY and CDR2 as SVGAGI (reference sequence). This CDR3 comprises 14 residues. The CDR3 region has the DNA TGTGCCAGCAGTTACTCGGGCGGGAACTACGAGCAGTACTTC. Amino acids: CASSYSGGNYEQYF.

Many counts were recorded for this clonotype. J is TRBJ1-2 and V is TRBV28, with 10 bases fitting TRBD1. J was trimmed by 5 bases and V by 7 bases; bases with no gene match: 10. The CDR3 covers 15 residues. Germline V gene lookup returns CDR1 MDHEN and CDR2 SYDVKM. The CDR3 sequence is CASTTTGGLYYGYTF. As DNA, the CDR3 is TGTGCCAGCACCACGACAGGGGGCCTGTATTATGGCTACACCTTC.

This clonotype was picked up many times. This sequence joins TRBV30 and TRBJ2-6; D is tentatively TRBD1 or TRBD2 (5 bases each). Germline-derived CDR1 and CDR2 are GTSNPN and SVGIG (reference sequence). This CDR3 region has 19 residues. The V gene lost 2 bases and the J gene lost 0 bases, with 20 bases spanning the gap. The CDR3 DNA reads as TGTGCCTGGAGTCCTTCCCCCGGGACGTTCGGCTCTGGGGCCAACGTCCTGACTTTC. Translating gives CAWSPSPGTFGSGANVLTF.

Many counts were recorded for this clonotype. V usage is TRBV9 and J usage is TRBJ2-2; D is unresolved. Looked up from germline, CDR1 is SGDLS and CDR2 is YYNGEE. V lost 4 bases and J lost 4, with 2 bases in between. This CDR3 region has 11 residues. In DNA form, the CDR3 reads TGTGCCAGCAGCTCCACCGGGGAGCTGTTTTTT. This codes for CASSSTGELFF. The whole variable domain, remainder taken from reference TRBV9 and TRBJ2-2, is DSGVTQTPKHLITATGQRVTLRCSPRSGDLSVYWYQQSLDQGLQFLIQYYNGEERAKGNILERFSAQQFPDLHSELNLSSLELGDSALYFCASSSTGELFFGEGSRLTVL.

This clonotype was seen ten or more times. The V and J genes are TRBV7-3 and TRBJ2-1, with TRBD1 identical over 10 bases. CDR3 length: 13 residues. Germline loops: CDR1 SGHTA, CDR2 FQGTGA. The V gene end was trimmed by 5 bases and the J gene end by 7 bases; junction bases not matched to a gene: 2. The CDR3 spells CASSGTGVNEQFF. CDR3 coding DNA: TGTGCCAGCAGCGGGACAGGGGTGAATGAGCAGTTCTTC.